This T cell receptor beta chain was identified in a study of cytomegalovirus exposure and HLA in healthy donors. Findings and limits, study-wide: With further analysis later on, most CMV-associated TCR beta chains appeared HLA-restricted.

On this clone itself: Its matching antigen is unknown.

13 Jbeta primers and 60 Vbeta primers were used for the PCR. Sequenced by immunoSEQ multiplex PCR; TCRdb stores in-frame clones only, minus some. In the table there are roughly 100,000 clones, 65% to 75% of which are singletons. The sequenced sample consisted of PBMCs. This receptor was taken from a female donor in good health and CMV-seronegative.

The CDR3: CASSLRDYYNEQFF. Here the CDR3 DNA reads TGTGCCAGCAGCCTCCGGGACTACTACAATGAGCAGTTCTTC. The chain joins TRBV7-9 to TRBJ2-1; 7 nucleotides line up with TRBD2. Germline V CDR1 and CDR2: SEHNR, FQNEAQ (reference sequence). The V segment lost 5 bases and the J segment 3 bases; nucleotides outside the gene matches: 4. The length of the CDR3 is 14 residues.